This T cell receptor beta chain was recorded in a study of blood T cell repertoires in COVID-19. Overall study context: Samples of COVID-19 (acute and convalescent) were obtained from the United States, Italy and Spain. Sample material is recorded as cDNA or gDNA derived from T cells, B-cell-depleted T cells, or PBMCs.

At least ten counts were recorded for this clone. Authors' processing steps: Amplification of reference gene primers was used by the study to estimate nucleated cell counts. The table came from immunoSEQ multiplex PCR; TCRdb's copy has only in-frame clones and leaves some out. The V and J calls and clone size were taken over from that table, and D and trimming were inferred from the DNA. The table shows about 160,000 clones, with 70% to 90% occurring only once. Germline assignment: CDR1 MDHEN and CDR2 SYDVKM. The CDR3 is 14 amino acids. The V end was cut by 8 bases, the J end by 2 bases, with 13 bases between.

This chain uses TRBV28 with TRBJ2-1, with a weak D call TRBD2 (6 bases). The source material was peripheral blood. This receptor was identified in a man in his forties with acute or convalescent COVID-19. The CDR3 loop is CASRPGGTYNEQFF. DNA for the CDR3: TGTGCCAGCCGCCCGGGCGGGACCTACAATGAGCAGTTCTTC.